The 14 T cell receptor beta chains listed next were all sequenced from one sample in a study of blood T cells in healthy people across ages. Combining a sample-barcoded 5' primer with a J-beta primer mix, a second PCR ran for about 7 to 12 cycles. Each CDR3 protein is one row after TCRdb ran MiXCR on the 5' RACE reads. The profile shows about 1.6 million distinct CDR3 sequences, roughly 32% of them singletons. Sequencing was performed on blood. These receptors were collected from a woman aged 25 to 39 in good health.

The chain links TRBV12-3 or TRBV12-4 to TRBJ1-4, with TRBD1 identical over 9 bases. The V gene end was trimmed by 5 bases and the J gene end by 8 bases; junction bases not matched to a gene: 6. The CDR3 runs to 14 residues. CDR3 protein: CASSRTGTGEKLFF. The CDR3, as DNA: TGTGCCAGCAGTCGGACAGGGACAGGGGAAAAACTGTTTTTT.

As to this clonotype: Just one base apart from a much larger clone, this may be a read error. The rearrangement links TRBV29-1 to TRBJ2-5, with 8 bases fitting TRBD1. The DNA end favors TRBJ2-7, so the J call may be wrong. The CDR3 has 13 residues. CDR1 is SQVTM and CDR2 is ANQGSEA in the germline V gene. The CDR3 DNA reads TGCAACGTTGAATCCACAGGGGGCTACGAGCAGTACTTC. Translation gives CNVESTGGYEQYF.

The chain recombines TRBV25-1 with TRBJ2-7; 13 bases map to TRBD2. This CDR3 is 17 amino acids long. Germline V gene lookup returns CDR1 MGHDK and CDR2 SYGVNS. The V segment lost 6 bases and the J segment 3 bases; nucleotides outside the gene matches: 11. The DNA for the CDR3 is TGTGCCAGCAGCGAGACTAGCGGGAGGCCGAGAGGCTACGAGCAGTACTTC. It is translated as CASSETSGRPRGYEQYF.

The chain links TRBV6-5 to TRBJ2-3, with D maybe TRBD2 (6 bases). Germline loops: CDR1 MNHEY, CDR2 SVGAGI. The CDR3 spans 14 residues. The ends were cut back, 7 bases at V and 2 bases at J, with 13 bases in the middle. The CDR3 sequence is CASTEGLYTDTQYF. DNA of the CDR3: TGTGCCAGCACCGAGGGACTCTACACAGATACGCAGTATTTT.

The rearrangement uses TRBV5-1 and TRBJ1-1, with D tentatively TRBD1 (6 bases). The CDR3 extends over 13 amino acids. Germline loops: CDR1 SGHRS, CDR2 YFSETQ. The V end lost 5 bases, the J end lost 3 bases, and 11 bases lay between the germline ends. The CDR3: CASRTGLDTEAFF. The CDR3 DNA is TGCGCCAGCAGGACAGGTCTGGACACTGAAGCTTTCTTT.

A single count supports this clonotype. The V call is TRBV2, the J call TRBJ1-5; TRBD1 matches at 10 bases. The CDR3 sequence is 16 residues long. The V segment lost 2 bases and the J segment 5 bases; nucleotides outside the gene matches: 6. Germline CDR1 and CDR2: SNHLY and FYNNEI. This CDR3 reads CASSELTGGTDQPQHF. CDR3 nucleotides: TGTGCCAGCAGTGAACTGACAGGGGGCACGGATCAGCCCCAGCATTTT.

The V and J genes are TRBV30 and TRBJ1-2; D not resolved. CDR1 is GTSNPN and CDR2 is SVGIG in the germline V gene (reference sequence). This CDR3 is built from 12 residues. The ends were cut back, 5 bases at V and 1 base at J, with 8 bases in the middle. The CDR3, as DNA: TGTGCCTGGGAGCGACATAACTATGGCTACACCTTC. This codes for CAWERHNYGYTF.

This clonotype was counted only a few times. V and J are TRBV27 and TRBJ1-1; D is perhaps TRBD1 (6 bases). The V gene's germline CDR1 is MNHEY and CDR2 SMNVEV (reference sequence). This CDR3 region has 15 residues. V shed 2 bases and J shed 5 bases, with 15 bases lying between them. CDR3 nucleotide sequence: TGTGCCAGCAGTTTAGGCCAGGGGACACGGACTGAAGCTTTCTTT. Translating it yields CASSLGQGTRTEAFF.

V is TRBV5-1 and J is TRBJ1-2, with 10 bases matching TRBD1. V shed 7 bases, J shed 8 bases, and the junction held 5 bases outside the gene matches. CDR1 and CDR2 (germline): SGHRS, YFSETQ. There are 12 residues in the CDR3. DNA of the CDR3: TGCGCCAGCGGTGGACAGGGGGAGGGCTACACCTTC. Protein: CASGGQGEGYTF. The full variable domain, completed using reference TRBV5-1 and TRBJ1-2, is KAGVTQTPRYLIKTRGQQVTLSCSPISGHRSVSWYQQTPGQGLQFLFEYFSETQRNKGNFPGRFSGRQFSNSRSEMNVSTLELGDSALYLCASGGQGEGYTFGSGTRLTVV.

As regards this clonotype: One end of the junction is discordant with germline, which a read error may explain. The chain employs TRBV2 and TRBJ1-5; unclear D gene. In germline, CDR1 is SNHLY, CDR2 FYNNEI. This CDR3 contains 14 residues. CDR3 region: CAGSVRGAYQPQHF. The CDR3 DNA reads TGTGCCGGCAGTGTCCGGGGAGCATATCAGCCCCAGCATTTT.

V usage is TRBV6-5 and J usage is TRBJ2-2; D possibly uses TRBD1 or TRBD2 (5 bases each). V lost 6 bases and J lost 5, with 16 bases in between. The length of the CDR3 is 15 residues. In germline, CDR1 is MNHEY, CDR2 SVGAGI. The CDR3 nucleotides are TGTGCCAGCAGCCCCGGGACCAAAGGGACCGGGGAGCTGTTTTTT. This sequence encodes CASSPGTKGTGELFF.

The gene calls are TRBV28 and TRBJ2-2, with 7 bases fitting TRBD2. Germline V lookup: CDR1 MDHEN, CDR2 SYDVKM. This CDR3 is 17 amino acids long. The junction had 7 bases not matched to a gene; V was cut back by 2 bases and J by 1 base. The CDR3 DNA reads TGTGCCAGCAGTTTACCGGGGGAGGGAGTGAACACCGGGGAGCTGTTTTTT. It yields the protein CASSLPGEGVNTGELFF. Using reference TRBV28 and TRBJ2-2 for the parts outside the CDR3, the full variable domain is DVKVTQSSRYLVKRTGEKVFLECVQDMDHENMFWYRQDPGLGLRLIYFSYDVKMKEKGDIPEGYSVSREKKERFSLILESASTNQTSMYLCASSLPGEGVNTGELFFGEGSRLTVL.

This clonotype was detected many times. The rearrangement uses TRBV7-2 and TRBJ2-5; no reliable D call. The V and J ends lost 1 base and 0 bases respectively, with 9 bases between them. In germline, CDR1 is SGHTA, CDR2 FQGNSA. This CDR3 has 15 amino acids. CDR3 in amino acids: CASSLVGDNQETQYF. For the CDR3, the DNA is TGTGCCAGCAGCTTAGTAGGTGACAACCAAGAGACCCAGTACTTC. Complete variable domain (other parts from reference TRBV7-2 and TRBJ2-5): GAGVSQSPSNKVTEKGKDVELRCDPISGHTALYWYRQSLGQGLEFLIYFQGNSAPDKSGLPSDRFSAERTGGSVSTLTIQRTQQEDSAVYLCASSLVGDNQETQYFGPGTRLLVL.

CDR3 nucleotides: TGTGCCACCAGTGATGCCCGACTCCTTGGAGGGCAGTACTTC. Its protein is CATSDARLLGGQYF. The rearrangement links TRBV24-1 to TRBJ2-7; D is perhaps TRBD2 (5 bases). V lost 3 bases, J lost 9 bases, and 17 bases lay in between. This CDR3 has 14 residues. Germline loops: CDR1 KGHDR, CDR2 SFDVKD.